This is a list of T cell receptor beta chains from one sample in a study of cytomegalovirus exposure and HLA in healthy donors. The data were produced by immunoSEQ multiplex PCR, yet TCRdb's version contains in-frame clones alone and is incomplete. The sample consists of roughly 160,000 clones, approximately 80% of them appearing once. The sequenced sample was PBMCs. The receptor set was obtained from a man younger than 40 in good health and CMV-seronegative. Both conserved end residues are trimmed from each CDR3. Only part of the rows carry a size: once, few, many, or a class if the clone is expanded.

V	size	J	CDR3
TRBV7-9	NA	TRBJ2-2	ASSLGADRNTGELF
TRBV28	NA	TRBJ1-1	ASSFPRRRAEAF
TRBV6-6	NA	TRBJ1-5	ASSYSGQGNQPQH
TRBV6-6	NA	TRBJ2-1	ASGFAEDVDNEQF
TRBV6-5	NA	TRBJ2-7	ASSYRGLAGYEQY
TRBV30	NA	TRBJ2-7	AWSSDRSSYEQY
TRBV9	NA	TRBJ2-5	ASSVEVRESRETQY
TRBV10-3	few	TRBJ1-1	ATRTGRTEAF
TRBV30	NA	TRBJ2-2	AWSRLAGVGELF
TRBV7-6	NA	TRBJ2-3	ASSLVVPASGRDTQY
TRBV10-3	once	TRBJ2-7	ARPSGVSYEQY
TRBV5-6	NA	TRBJ2-1	ASSLGLLSYNEQF
TRBV7-9	once	TRBJ1-2	ASSSSGTPSDST
TRBV27	NA	TRBJ2-1	ASSFSGSSYNEQF
TRBV19	NA	TRBJ1-1	ASSIFLGTGTGGEAF
TRBV21-1	NA	TRBJ1-5	ASSRAETEGEGYSNQPQH
TRBV28	NA	TRBJ2-5	ASRTTGGAETQY
TRBV7-7	once	TRBJ2-1	ASSLLSGGGQSEQF
TRBV28	NA	TRBJ1-4	ASSPPGGGREKLF
TRBV13	NA	TRBJ2-7	ASGAFRDRAYEQY
TRBV5-1	NA	TRBJ2-5	ASSLASGSYETQY
TRBV7-6	once	TRBJ2-1	ASSPRGLAGDPF
TRBV7-9	once	TRBJ2-2	ASSSGQGAGELF
TRBV4-3	NA	TRBJ2-7	ASSASGTGESYEQY
TRBV6-6	few	TRBJ1-2	ASSFTGTEDGYT
TRBV28	NA	TRBJ2-7	ASRDTSGGGDEQY
TRBV4-3	once	TRBJ1-5	ASSQEENRDQPQH
TRBV29-1	once	TRBJ2-2	SVYWRENTGELF
TRBV18	NA	TRBJ2-6	ASSLTGGSGANVLT
TRBV9	NA	TRBJ2-3	ASSGEASGRTDTQY
TRBV2	NA	TRBJ1-3	ASSAGNPIPY
TRBV7-9	few	TRBJ1-6	ASSLGTGYNSPLH
TRBV6-5	NA	TRBJ2-3	ASRGTGGIVTQY
TRBV2	NA	TRBJ2-5	ASSDPGIRDQETQY